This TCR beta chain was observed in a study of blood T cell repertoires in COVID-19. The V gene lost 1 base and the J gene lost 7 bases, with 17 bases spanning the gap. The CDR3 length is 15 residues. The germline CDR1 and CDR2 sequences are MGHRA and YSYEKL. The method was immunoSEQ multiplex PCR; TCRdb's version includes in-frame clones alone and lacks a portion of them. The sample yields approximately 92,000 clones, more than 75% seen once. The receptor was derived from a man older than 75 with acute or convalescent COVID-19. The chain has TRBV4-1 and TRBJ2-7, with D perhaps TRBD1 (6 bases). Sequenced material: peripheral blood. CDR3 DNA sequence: TGCGCCAGCAGCCAAGTGCCCGGGACAACCCAAGAGCAGTACTTC. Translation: CASSQVPGTTQEQYF.